This entry features one T cell receptor beta chain sequence. This entry is derived from a study of blood T cell repertoires in COVID-19. About the research overall: Italy, Spain and the United States were the sources of the convalescent and acute COVID-19 samples. Sources were T cells, B-cell-depleted T cells, or PBMCs; the material itself was cDNA or gDNA.

Authors' processing steps: Quantification of nucleated cells was approximated via reference gene primer amplification. Method: immunoSEQ multiplex PCR; TCRdb's copy keeps in-frame clones and lacks some. V and J calls and clone size are as listed in that table; D and trimming were resolved from the DNA. This sample has around 76,000 clones; under 80% occur once, and the top ten carry approximately 29%. Germline CDR1 and CDR2: MNHEY and SVGEGT. CDR3 size: 13 residues. J lost 7 bases, V lost 6 bases, and 8 bases had no gene match. This chain uses TRBV6-2 or TRBV6-3 with TRBJ1-1, with TRBD1 matching over 7 bases. This sequence was found in a woman older than 75 with active or convalescent COVID-19. Sequencing input: peripheral blood. As DNA, the CDR3 is TGTGCCAGCAGCCATGACAGGGTAGTTGAAGCTTTCTTT. It yields the protein CASSHDRVVEAFF.